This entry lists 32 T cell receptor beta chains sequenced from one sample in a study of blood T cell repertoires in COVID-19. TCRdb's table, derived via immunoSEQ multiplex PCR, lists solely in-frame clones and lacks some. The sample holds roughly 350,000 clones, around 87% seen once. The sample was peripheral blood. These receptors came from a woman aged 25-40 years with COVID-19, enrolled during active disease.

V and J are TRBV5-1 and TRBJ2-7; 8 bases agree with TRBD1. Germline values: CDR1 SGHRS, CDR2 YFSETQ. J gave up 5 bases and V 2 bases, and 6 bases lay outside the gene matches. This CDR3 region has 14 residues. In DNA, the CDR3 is TGCGCCAGCAGCTTCAGGACAGGGACCCACGAGCAGTACTTC. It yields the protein CASSFRTGTHEQYF.

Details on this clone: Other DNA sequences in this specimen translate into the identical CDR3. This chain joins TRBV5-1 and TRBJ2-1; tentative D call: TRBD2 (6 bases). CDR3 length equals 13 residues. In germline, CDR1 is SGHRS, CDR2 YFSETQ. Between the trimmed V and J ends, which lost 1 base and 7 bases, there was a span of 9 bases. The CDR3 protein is CASSLYRGNEQFF. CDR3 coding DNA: TGCGCCAGCAGCTTGTATCGGGGGAATGAGCAGTTCTTC.

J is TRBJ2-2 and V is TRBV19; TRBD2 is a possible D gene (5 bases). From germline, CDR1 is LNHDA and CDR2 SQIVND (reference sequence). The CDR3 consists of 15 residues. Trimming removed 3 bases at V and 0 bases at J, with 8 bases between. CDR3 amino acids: CASSMSGTNTGELFF. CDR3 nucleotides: TGTGCCAGTAGTATGAGCGGAACGAACACCGGGGAGCTGTTTTTT.

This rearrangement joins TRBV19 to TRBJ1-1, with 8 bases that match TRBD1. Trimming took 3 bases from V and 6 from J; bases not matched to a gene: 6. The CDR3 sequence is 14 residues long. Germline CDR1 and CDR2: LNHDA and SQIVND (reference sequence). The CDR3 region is CASSITRGPAEAFF. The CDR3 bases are TGTGCCAGTAGTATTACCAGGGGGCCCGCTGAAGCTTTCTTT.

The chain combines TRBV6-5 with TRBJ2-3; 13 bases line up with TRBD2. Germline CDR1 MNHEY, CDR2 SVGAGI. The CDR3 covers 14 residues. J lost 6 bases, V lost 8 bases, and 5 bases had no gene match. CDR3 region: CASRGLAGSDTQYF. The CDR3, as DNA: TGTGCCAGCCGGGGACTAGCGGGAAGTGATACGCAGTATTTT.

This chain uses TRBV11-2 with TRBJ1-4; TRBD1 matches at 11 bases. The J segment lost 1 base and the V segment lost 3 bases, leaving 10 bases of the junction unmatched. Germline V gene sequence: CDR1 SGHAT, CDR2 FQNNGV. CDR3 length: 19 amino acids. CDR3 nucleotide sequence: TGTGCCAGCAGCTTCCCGGGGACAGGGGGGGATGGAACTAATGAAAAACTGTTTTTT. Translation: CASSFPGTGGDGTNEKLFF.

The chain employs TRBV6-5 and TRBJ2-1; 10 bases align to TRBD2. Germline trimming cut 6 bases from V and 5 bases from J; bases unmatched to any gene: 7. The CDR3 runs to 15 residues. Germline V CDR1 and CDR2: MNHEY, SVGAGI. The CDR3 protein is CASSATSGIHNEQFF. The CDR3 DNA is TGTGCCAGCAGCGCTACTAGCGGGATTCACAATGAGCAGTTCTTC.

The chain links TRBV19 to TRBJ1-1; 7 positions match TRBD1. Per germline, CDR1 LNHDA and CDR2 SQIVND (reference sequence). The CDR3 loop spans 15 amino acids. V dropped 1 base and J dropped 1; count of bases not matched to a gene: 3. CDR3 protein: CASSIGGQWNTEAFF. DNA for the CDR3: TGTGCCAGTAGTATAGGGGGACAGTGGAACACTGAAGCTTTCTTT.

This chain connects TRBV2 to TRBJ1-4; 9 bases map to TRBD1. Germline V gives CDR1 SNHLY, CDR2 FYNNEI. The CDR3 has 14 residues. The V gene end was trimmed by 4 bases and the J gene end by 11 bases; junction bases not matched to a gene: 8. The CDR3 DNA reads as TGTGCCAGCAGTGGGGGACAGGGTTTCGGCAAACTGTTTTTT. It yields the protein CASSGGQGFGKLFF.

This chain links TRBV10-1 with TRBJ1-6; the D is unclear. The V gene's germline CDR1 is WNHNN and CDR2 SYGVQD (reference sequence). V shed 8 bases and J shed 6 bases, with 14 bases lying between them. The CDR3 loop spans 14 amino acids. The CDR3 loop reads CASLIGWSNSPLHF. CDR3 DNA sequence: TGCGCCAGCCTCATTGGGTGGAGTAATTCACCCCTCCACTTT.

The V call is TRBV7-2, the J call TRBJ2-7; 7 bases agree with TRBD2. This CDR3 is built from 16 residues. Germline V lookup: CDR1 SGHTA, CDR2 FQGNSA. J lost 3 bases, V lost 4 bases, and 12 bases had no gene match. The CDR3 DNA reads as TGTGCCAGCAGCTCCGGGAGGCTAGCGGAAAACTACGAGCAGTACTTC. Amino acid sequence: CASSSGRLAENYEQYF.

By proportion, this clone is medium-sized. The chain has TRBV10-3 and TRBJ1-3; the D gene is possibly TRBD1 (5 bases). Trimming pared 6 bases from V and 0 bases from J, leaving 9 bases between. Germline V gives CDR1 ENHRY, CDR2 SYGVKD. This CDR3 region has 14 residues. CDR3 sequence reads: CAIRQADSGNTIYF. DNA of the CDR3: TGTGCCATCAGACAGGCAGACTCTGGAAACACCATATATTTT.

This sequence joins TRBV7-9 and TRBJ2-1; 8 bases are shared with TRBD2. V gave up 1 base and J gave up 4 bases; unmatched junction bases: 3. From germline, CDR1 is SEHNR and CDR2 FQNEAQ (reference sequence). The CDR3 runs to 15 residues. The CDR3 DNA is TGTGCCAGCAGCTTAGTGTTAGCGGGATACAATGAGCAGTTCTTC. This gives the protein CASSLVLAGYNEQFF.

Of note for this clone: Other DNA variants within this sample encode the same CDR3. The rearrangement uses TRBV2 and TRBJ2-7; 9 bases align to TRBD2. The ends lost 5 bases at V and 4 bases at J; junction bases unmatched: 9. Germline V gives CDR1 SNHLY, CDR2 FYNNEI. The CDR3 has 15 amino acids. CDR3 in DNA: TGTGCCAGCAGTCCGCTAGCGGGACATGATTACGAGCAGTACTTC. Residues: CASSPLAGHDYEQYF.

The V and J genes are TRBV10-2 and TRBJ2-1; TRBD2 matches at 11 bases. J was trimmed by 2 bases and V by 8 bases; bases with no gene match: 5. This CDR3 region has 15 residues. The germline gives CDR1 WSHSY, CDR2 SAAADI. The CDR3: CASRVLAGAYNEQFF. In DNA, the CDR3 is TGCGCCAGCCGCGTACTAGCGGGGGCCTACAATGAGCAGTTCTTC.

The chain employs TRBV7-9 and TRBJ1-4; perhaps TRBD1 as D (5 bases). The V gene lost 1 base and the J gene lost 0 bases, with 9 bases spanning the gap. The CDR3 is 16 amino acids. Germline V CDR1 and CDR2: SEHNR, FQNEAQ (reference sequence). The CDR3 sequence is CASSLGGGATNEKLFF. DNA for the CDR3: TGTGCCAGCAGCTTAGGCGGGGGAGCAACTAATGAAAAACTGTTTTTT.

CDR3 DNA sequence: TGCAGTGCTAGTTCTTATCAGGGGGTTAGCACTGAAGCTTTCTTT. It codes for CSASSYQGVSTEAFF. The rearrangement joins TRBV20-1 to TRBJ1-1, with TRBD1 identical over 7 bases. V was clipped by 3 bases and J by 4 bases; unmatched bases: 11. Germline CDR1 and CDR2: DFQATT and SNEGSKA (reference sequence). CDR3 length: 15 amino acids.

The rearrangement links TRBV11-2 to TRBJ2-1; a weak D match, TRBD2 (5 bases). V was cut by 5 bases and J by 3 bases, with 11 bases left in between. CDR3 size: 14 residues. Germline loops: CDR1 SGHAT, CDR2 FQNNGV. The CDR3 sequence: CASSPPSGYNEQFF. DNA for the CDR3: TGTGCCAGCAGCCCTCCCAGCGGCTACAATGAGCAGTTCTTC.

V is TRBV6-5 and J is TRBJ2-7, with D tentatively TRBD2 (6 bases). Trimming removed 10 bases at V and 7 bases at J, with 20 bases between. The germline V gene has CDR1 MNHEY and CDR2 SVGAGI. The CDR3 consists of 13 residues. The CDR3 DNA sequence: TGTGCCACCTTGGGGCCGGTCGCGGGAGAGCAGTACTTC. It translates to CATLGPVAGEQYF.

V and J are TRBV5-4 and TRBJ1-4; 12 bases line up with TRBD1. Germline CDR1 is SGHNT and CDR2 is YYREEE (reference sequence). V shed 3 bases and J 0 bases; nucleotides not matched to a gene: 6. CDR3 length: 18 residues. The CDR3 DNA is TGTGCCAGCAGCTCGGGACAGGGGGCCCTTGCAACTAATGAAAAACTGTTTTTT. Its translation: CASSSGQGALATNEKLFF.

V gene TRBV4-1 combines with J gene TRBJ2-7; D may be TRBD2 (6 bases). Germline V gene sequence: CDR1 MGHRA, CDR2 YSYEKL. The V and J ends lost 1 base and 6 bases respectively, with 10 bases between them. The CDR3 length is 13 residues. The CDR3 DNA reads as TGCGCCAGCAGCCAAGTTGGGAGGCCCGAGCAGTACTTC. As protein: CASSQVGRPEQYF.

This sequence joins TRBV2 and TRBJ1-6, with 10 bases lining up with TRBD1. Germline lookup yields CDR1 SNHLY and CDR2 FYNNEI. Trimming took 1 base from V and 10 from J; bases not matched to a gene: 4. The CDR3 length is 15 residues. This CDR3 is CASSEGDRGSSPLHF. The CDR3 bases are TGTGCCAGCAGTGAAGGGGACAGGGGTAGCTCACCCCTCCACTTT.

CDR3 DNA: TGTGCCAGCAGCTTGGGGAGCTCCTATAATTCACCCCTCCACTTT. The encoded protein is CASSLGSSYNSPLHF. This chain joins TRBV5-8 and TRBJ1-6; D ambiguous. In germline, CDR1 is SGHTS, CDR2 YDEGEE. V shed 0 bases and J shed 0 bases, with 4 bases lying between them. The CDR3 consists of 15 residues.

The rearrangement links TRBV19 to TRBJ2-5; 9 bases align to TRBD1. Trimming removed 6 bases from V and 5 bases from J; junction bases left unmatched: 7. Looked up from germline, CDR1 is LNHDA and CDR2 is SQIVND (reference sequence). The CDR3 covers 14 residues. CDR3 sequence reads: CASRPQGAGETQYF. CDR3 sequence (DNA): TGTGCCAGTAGGCCACAGGGGGCGGGTGAGACCCAGTACTTC.

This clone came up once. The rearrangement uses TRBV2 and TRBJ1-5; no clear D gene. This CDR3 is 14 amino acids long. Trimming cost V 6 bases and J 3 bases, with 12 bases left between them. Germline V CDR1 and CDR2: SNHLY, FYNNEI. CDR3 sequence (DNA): TGTGCCAGCAGACTCGACACTTCCAATCAGCCCCAGCATTTT. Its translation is CASRLDTSNQPQHF.

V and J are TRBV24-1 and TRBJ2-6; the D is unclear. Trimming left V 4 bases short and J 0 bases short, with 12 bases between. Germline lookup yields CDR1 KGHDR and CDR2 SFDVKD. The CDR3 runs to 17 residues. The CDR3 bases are TGTGCCACCAGTGAATCAGGTTTAAGCTCTGGGGCCAACGTCCTGACTTTC. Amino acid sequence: CATSESGLSSGANVLTF.

The CDR3 nucleotides are TGTGCCAGTGACGCCCCCGGACAGGGGGTTCAGCCCCAGCATTTT. The encoded protein is CASDAPGQGVQPQHF. The chain uses TRBV6-5 and TRBJ1-5, with 10 nucleotides matching TRBD1. J lost 6 bases, V lost 9 bases, and 11 bases had no gene match. CDR1 MNHEY and CDR2 SVGAGI come from the germline V gene. CDR3 size: 15 residues.

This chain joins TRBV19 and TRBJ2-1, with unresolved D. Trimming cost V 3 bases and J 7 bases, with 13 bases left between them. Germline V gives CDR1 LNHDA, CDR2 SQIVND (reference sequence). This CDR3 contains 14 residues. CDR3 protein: CASSISPRSNEQFF. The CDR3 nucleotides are TGTGCCAGTAGTATCTCACCCCGTAGTAATGAGCAGTTCTTC.

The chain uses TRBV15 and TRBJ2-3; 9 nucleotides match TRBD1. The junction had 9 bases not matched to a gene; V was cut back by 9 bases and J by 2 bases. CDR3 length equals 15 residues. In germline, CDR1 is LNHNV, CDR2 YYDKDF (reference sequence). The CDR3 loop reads CATAPGTGNTDTQYF. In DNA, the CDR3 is TGTGCCACTGCCCCCGGGACAGGGAACACAGATACGCAGTATTTT.

The CDR3 DNA reads as TGTGCCTGGAGCGGCCTAGCGGGAGCTGGGGAGACCCAGTACTTC. Its translation: CAWSGLAGAGETQYF. The rearrangement uses TRBV30 and TRBJ2-5, with 10 bases lining up with TRBD2. The V gene end was trimmed by 3 bases and the J gene end by 5 bases; junction bases not matched to a gene: 9. The CDR3 extends over 15 amino acids. Germline V gene data show CDR1 as GTSNPN and CDR2 as SVGIG (reference sequence).

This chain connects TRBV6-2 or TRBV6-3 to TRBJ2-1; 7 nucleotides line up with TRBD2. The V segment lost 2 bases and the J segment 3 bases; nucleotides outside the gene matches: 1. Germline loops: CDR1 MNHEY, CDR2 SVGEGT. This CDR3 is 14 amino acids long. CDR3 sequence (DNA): TGTGCCAGCAGTTACAGCGGGATCTACAATGAGCAGTTCTTC. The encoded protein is CASSYSGIYNEQFF.

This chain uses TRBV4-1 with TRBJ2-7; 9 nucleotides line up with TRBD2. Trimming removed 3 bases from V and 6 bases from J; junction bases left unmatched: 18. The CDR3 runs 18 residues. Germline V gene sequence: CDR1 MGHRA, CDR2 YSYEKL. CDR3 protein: CASSQWGISGSLSLEQYF. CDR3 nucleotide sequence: TGCGCCAGCAGCCAGTGGGGGATTAGCGGGAGCTTATCCCTCGAGCAGTACTTC.